Below are 5 T cell receptor beta chains sequenced from a single sample in a study of blood T cells in healthy people across ages. A sample-barcoded 5' primer and a J-beta primer mix were used in a second PCR of roughly 6 to 11 cycles. TCRdb ran MiXCR on the 5' RACE reads and lists one entry per CDR3 protein. The sample has about a million distinct CDR3 sequences; just over 50% are singletons. The source material was blood. The origin of the receptors is a woman aged 55 to 70 in good health.

Only a few counts were recorded for this clonotype. This sequence joins TRBV4-1 and TRBJ2-7, with 9 bases lining up with TRBD2. This CDR3 is built from 16 residues. After removal of 1 base from V and 2 bases from J, the junction contained 6 bases not matched to a gene. Germline V gene lookup returns CDR1 MGHRA and CDR2 YSYEKL. The CDR3 DNA sequence: TGCGCCAGCAGCCAAGCTAGCGGGATCAGTACCTACGAGCAGTACTTC. Its protein product is CASSQASGISTYEQYF.

CDR3 DNA: TGTGCCAGCAGCCCTTCCTGGGGTTACAATGAGCAGTACTTC. It codes for CASSPSWGYNEQYF. V and J are TRBV14 and TRBJ2-5; D not certain. The CDR3 sequence is 14 residues long. V dropped 4 bases and J dropped 11 bases, with 20 bases sitting between them. Germline V gene lookup returns CDR1 SGHDN and CDR2 FVKESK.

This clonotype was seen more than once but under ten times. The chain couples TRBV12-3 or TRBV12-4 to TRBJ2-1; possibly TRBD2 for D (6 bases). This CDR3 comprises 12 residues. The V end was cut by 6 bases, the J end by 8 bases, with 11 bases between. CDR3 sequence (DNA): TGTGCCAGCAGCAGGGACTTTCATGAGCAGTTCTTC. Protein: CASSRDFHEQFF.

This clonotype was seen just once. This rearrangement joins TRBV4-1 to TRBJ1-6; D is ambiguous. Germline V CDR1 and CDR2: MGHRA, YSYEKL. V was pared by 1 base and J by 0 bases, with 10 bases between. The CDR3 length is 17 residues. The CDR3 DNA reads TGCGCCAGCAGCCAAGGAGTGCAGAGCTCCTATAATTCACCCCTCCACTTT. Translated: CASSQGVQSSYNSPLHF.

This clonotype was counted a few times. The chain uses TRBV7-8 and TRBJ2-4; TRBD2 matches at 14 bases. From germline, CDR1 is SGHVS and CDR2 FQNEAQ. With V trimmed by 1 base and J by 2 bases, 7 bases remained unmatched. The CDR3 has 19 residues. The CDR3 protein is CASSLEGTSGSVSKNIQYF. The CDR3 coding sequence is TGTGCCAGCAGCTTAGAAGGGACTAGCGGGAGTGTTTCCAAAAACATTCAGTACTTC.